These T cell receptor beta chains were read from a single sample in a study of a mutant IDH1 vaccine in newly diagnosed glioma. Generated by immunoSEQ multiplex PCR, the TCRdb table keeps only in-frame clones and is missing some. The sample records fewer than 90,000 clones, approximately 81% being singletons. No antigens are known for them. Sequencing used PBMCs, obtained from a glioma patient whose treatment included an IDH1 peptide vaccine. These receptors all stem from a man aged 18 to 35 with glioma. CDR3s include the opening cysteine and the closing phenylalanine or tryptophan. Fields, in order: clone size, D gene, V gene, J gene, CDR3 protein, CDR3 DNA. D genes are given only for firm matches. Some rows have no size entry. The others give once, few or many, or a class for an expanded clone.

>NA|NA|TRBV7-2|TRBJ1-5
CASSQQTYSNQPQHF
TGTGCCAGCAGCCAGCAAACCTATAGCAATCAGCCCCAGCATTTT
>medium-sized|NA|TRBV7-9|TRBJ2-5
CASSLAAGQETQYF
TGTGCCAGCAGCTTAGCGGCGGGGCAAGAGACCCAGTACTTC
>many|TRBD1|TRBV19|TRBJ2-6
CASSIWDRRSGANVLTF
TGTGCCAGTAGTATCTGGGACAGGCGCTCTGGGGCCAACGTCCTGACTTTC
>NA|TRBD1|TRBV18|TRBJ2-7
CASSRGQGGEQYF
TGTGCCAGCTCACGCGGACAGGGGGGCGAGCAGTACTTC
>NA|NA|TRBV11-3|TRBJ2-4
CASSLGAAKNIQYF
TGTGCCAGCAGCTTAGGGGCGGCCAAAAACATTCAGTACTTC
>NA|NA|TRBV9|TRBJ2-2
CASSVGGQANTGELFF
TGTGCCAGCAGCGTAGGGGGACAAGCGAACACCGGGGAGCTGTTTTTT
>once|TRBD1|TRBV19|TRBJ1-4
CASSKRQGGTNEKLFF
TGTGCCAGTAGTAAGCGGCAGGGGGGGACTAATGAAAAACTGTTTTTT
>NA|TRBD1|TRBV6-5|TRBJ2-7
CASRGQGAGEQYF
TGTGCCAGCAGAGGACAGGGGGCGGGGGAGCAGTACTTC
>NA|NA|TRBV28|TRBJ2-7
CASDRNSYEQYF
TGTGCCAGCGACAGGAATTCCTACGAGCAGTACTTC
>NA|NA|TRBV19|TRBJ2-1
CASSTLAGDEQFF
TGTGCCAGTAGTACCCTAGCAGGGGATGAGCAGTTCTTC
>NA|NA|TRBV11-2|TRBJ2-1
CASSLVGAQSYNEQFF
TGTGCCAGCAGCTTAGTGGGGGCGCAATCCTACAATGAGCAGTTCTTC
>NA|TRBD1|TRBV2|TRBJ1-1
CASTTGAPNTEAFF
TGTGCCAGCACGACAGGGGCCCCGAACACTGAAGCTTTCTTT
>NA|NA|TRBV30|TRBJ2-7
CAWRFVWRDEQYF
TGTGCCTGGAGGTTCGTTTGGCGCGACGAGCAGTACTTC
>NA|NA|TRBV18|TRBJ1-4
CASSRGGNEKLFF
TGTGCCAGCTCCCGAGGGGGTAATGAAAAACTGTTTTTT
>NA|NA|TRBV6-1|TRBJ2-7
CASSGIWGYEQYF
TGTGCCAGCAGTGGGATATGGGGGTACGAGCAGTACTTC
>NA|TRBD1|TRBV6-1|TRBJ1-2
CASRHSGQVYGYTF
TGTGCCAGCAGGCACTCCGGACAGGTCTATGGCTACACCTTC
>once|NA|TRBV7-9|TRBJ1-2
CASSLGDSTLAVHTF
TGTGCCAGCAGCTTAGGGGATTCAACCCTTGCCGTCCACACCTTC
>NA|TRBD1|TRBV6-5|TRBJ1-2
CASSYSLGQGGRYTF
TGTGCCAGCAGTTACTCATTAGGACAGGGCGGACGCTACACCTTC
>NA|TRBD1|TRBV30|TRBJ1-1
CAWDRDPREAFF
TGTGCCTGGGACAGGGACCCGCGTGAAGCTTTCTTT
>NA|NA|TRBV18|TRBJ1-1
CASSPQRGWNTEAFF
TGTGCCAGCTCACCCCAGAGGGGCTGGAACACTGAAGCTTTCTTT
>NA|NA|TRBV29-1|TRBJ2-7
CSVEDQTTYEQYF
TGCAGCGTTGAAGATCAGACCACCTACGAGCAGTACTTC
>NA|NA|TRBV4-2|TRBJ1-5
CASSPRKGSNNQPQHF
TGTGCCAGCAGCCCGCGGAAGGGAAGTAACAATCAGCCCCAGCATTTT
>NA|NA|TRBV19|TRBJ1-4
CASSIRKTGLHEKLFF
TGTGCCAGTAGTATTCGGAAGACGGGACTTCATGAAAAACTGTTTTTT
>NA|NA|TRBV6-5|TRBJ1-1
CASSLRTVANTEAFF
TGTGCCAGCAGCCTACGGACTGTTGCGAACACTGAAGCTTTCTTT
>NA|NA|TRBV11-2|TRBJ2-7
CASSLGRRFEQYF
TGTGCCAGCAGCTTAGGGAGACGGTTCGAGCAGTACTTC
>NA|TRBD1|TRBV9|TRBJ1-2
CASSAGTAANYGYTF
TGTGCCAGCTCCGCCGGGACAGCCGCTAACTATGGCTACACCTTC
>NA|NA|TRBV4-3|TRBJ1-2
CASSQVPTVNYGYTF
TGCGCCAGCAGCCAAGTCCCTACGGTTAACTATGGCTACACCTTC
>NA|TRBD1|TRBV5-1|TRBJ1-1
CASSYGQGANTEAFF
TGCGCCAGCAGCTATGGACAGGGGGCGAACACTGAAGCTTTCTTT
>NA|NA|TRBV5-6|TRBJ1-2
CASSLEHINYGYTF
TGTGCCAGCAGCTTGGAACACATCAACTATGGCTACACCTTC